The TCR beta chain under discussion was sequenced for a study of blood T cells in healthy people across ages. This clonotype was recorded a few times. Its specificity is not known. Collection of ten milliliters of peripheral blood was performed for each donor. For the second PCR, which ran for about 7 to 11 cycles, a sample-barcoded 5' primer and a J-beta primer mix were used. MiXCR, applied by TCRdb to the 5' RACE reads, yields one record per CDR3 protein. Of about 930,000 distinct CDR3 sequences in the sample, under 35% were seen once. V shed 5 bases, J shed 3 bases, and the junction held 5 bases outside the gene matches. CDR3 length: 14 residues. In germline, CDR1 is KGHSH, CDR2 LQKENI. Points from the study as a whole: Fewer expanded clones and more diversity marked long-lived versus aged donors.

These data also featured in a second study, about T cells of mothers and their children. That work contributes: A few healthy Caucasian mothers and their six children donated.

This TCR came from a woman between 40 and 55 years old in good health. This chain uses TRBV18 with TRBJ2-7; 9 positions agree with TRBD1. The sample consisted of blood. CDR3 amino acids: CASSVQGALYEQYF. The CDR3 DNA reads as TGTGCCAGCTCAGTACAGGGGGCCCTCTACGAGCAGTACTTC.